Listed here are 22 T cell receptor beta chains from one sample, sequenced in a study of cytomegalovirus exposure and HLA in healthy donors. PCR involved 60 Vbeta and 13 Jbeta primers. Using immunoSEQ multiplex PCR, the repertoire was profiled, and TCRdb retains in-frame clones only, with some absent. The data contain fewer than 250,000 clones, about 81% of them singletons. Sequencing was carried out using PBMCs. The source of these receptors is a man between 40 and 49 years old in good health and CMV-seropositive.

CDR3 nucleotides: TGTGCCAGCAGCTTAGATAGTGGCCTAGCGGGACAAGAGACCCAGTACTTC. Its translation: CASSLDSGLAGQETQYF. The V call is TRBV11-2, the J call TRBJ2-5; 9 bases are shared with TRBD2. The trim removed 0 bases at V and 2 bases at J, leaving 7 bases unmatched. The germline V gene encodes CDR1 SGHAT and CDR2 FQNNGV. The CDR3 has 17 residues.

The V call is TRBV4-1, the J call TRBJ2-1; D unclear. This CDR3 is built from 12 residues. V was cut by 0 bases and J by 9 bases, with 6 bases left in between. Germline assignment: CDR1 MGHRA and CDR2 YSYEKL. DNA of the CDR3: TGCGCCAGCAGCCAAGATCGTCTTGAGCAGTTCTTC. This translates into CASSQDRLEQFF.

A few counts support this clone. This sequence joins TRBV6-5 and TRBJ1-5; 8 positions match TRBD1. The germline gives CDR1 MNHEY, CDR2 SVGAGI. CDR3 size: 15 residues. J was trimmed by 1 base and V by 5 bases; bases with no gene match: 4. The CDR3 DNA reads TGTGCCAGCAGTCACGACAGGGGAAGCAATCAGCCCCAGCATTTT. Encoded protein: CASSHDRGSNQPQHF.

The J gene is TRBJ2-7, the V gene TRBV5-1, with D tentatively TRBD1 (6 bases). Looked up from germline, CDR1 is SGHRS and CDR2 is YFSETQ. The ends were cut back, 2 bases at V and 2 bases at J, with 8 bases in the middle. The CDR3 runs to 13 residues. The CDR3 is CASSLQGPYEQYF. CDR3 nucleotides: TGCGCCAGCAGCTTACAGGGTCCCTACGAGCAGTACTTC.

CDR3 residues: CASSQVGEAVQETQYF. The CDR3 nucleotides read TGTGCCAGCAGCCAAGTGGGGGAGGCCGTCCAAGAGACCCAGTACTTC. This chain links TRBV4-2 with TRBJ2-5, with D possibly being TRBD2 (6 bases). The ends were cut back, 1 base at V and 1 base at J, with 13 bases in the middle. Per the germline V gene, CDR1 is LGHNA and CDR2 is YNFKEQ. The CDR3 is made up of 16 amino acids.

V is TRBV5-1 and J is TRBJ2-3; 7 nucleotides match TRBD2. Germline CDR1 and CDR2: SGHRS and YFSETQ. The ends lost 5 bases at V and 0 bases at J; junction bases unmatched: 6. The CDR3 covers 15 residues. This CDR3 is CASRESGASTDTQYF. The CDR3 bases are TGCGCCAGCAGAGAAAGCGGGGCCAGCACAGATACGCAGTATTTT.

This clone has just one count. The chain couples TRBV7-6 to TRBJ2-7, with TRBD1 as a possible D gene (6 bases). Germline loops: CDR1 SGHVS, CDR2 FNYEAQ. V was trimmed by 5 bases and J by 0 bases, leaving 11 bases between them. The CDR3 runs to 14 residues. The CDR3 sequence: CASSLGHSSYEQYF. The CDR3 coding sequence is TGTGCCAGCAGCCTGGGACACAGCTCCTACGAGCAGTACTTC.

This chain joins TRBV12-5 and TRBJ2-2, with TRBD2 matching 8 bases. CDR1 LGHNT and CDR2 FRNRAP come from the germline V gene. The J segment lost 8 bases and the V segment lost 2 bases, leaving 7 bases of the junction unmatched. This CDR3 region has 15 residues. The CDR3 nucleotides are TGTGCTAGTGGTTTGTTTAGCGGGATAGCAGGGGAGCTGTTTTTT. This codes for CASGLFSGIAGELFF. Full variable domain (rest looked up from reference TRBV12-5 and TRBJ2-2): DARVTQTPRHKVTEMGQEVTMRCQPILGHNTVFWYRQTMMQGLELLAYFRNRAPLDDSGMPKDRFSAEMPDATLATLKIQPSEPRDSAVYFCASGLFSGIAGELFFGEGSRLTVL.

The chain joins TRBV9 to TRBJ2-7; D is perhaps TRBD1 (5 bases). There are 16 residues in the CDR3. Between the trimmed V and J ends, which lost 3 bases and 4 bases, there was a span of 20 bases. Germline values: CDR1 SGDLS, CDR2 YYNGEE. The CDR3 is CASSAGKSGSYYEQYF. The DNA of the CDR3 is TGTGCCAGCAGCGCAGGAAAGTCAGGGTCCTATTACGAGCAGTACTTC.

The rearrangement joins TRBV9 to TRBJ2-1, with TRBD1 as a possible D gene (5 bases). V was clipped by 0 bases and J by 4 bases, with 11 bases between them. The germline CDR1 and CDR2 sequences are SGDLS and YYNGEE. CDR3 length equals 15 residues. CDR3 sequence: CASSVGRTLYNEQFF. As DNA, the CDR3 is TGTGCCAGCAGCGTAGGCAGGACACTTTACAATGAGCAGTTCTTC.

This rearrangement joins TRBV5-1 to TRBJ2-1; D is uncertain. This CDR3 has 12 amino acids. Looked up from germline, CDR1 is SGHRS and CDR2 is YFSETQ. The V gene lost 0 bases and the J gene lost 4 bases, with 2 bases spanning the gap. The CDR3 DNA reads as TGCGCCAGCAGCTTGGTATACAATGAGCAGTTCTTC. This gives the protein CASSLVYNEQFF.

This clone was detected only once. The V and J genes are TRBV5-6 and TRBJ2-5; 9 nucleotides agree with TRBD2. The CDR3 consists of 16 residues. Germline lookup yields CDR1 SGHDT and CDR2 YYEEEE. V shed 0 bases and J 4 bases; nucleotides not matched to a gene: 7. CDR3 DNA: TGTGCCAGCAGCTTGGGGGTAGCGGGAGATGGAGAGACCCAGTACTTC. It is translated as CASSLGVAGDGETQYF.

The chain is built from TRBV4-1 and TRBJ2-7; TRBD1 might be the D (5 bases). The CDR3 consists of 16 residues. CDR1 and CDR2 (germline): MGHRA, YSYEKL. The V gene lost 2 bases and the J gene lost 4 bases, with 18 bases spanning the gap. The CDR3 protein is CASSQPRDRVPYEQYV. DNA of the CDR3: TGCGCCAGCAGCCAACCCCGAGACAGAGTCCCATACGAGCAGTACGTC.

The J gene is TRBJ2-7, the V gene TRBV5-6, with 9 positions matching TRBD1. After removal of 1 base from V and 3 bases from J, the junction contained 8 bases not matched to a gene. Germline lookup yields CDR1 SGHDT and CDR2 YYEEEE. This CDR3 contains 16 residues. CDR3 in amino acids: CASSLQGTGFLYEQYV. CDR3 DNA: TGTGCCAGCAGCTTGCAGGGGACAGGGTTCCTCTACGAGCAGTACGTC.

The chain links TRBV7-8 to TRBJ1-5, with TRBD1 matching over 7 bases. The CDR3 is 13 amino acids. With V trimmed by 5 bases and J by 7 bases, 5 bases remained unmatched. In germline, CDR1 is SGHVS, CDR2 FQNEAQ. This CDR3 reads CASSQDRAQPQHF. The CDR3 nucleotides read TGTGCCAGCAGCCAAGACAGGGCCCAGCCCCAGCATTTT.

This rearrangement joins TRBV6-5 to TRBJ1-5, with 9 positions matching TRBD1. V trimming: 5 bases; J trimming: 4 bases; junction bases outside the gene matches: 6. Germline loops: CDR1 MNHEY, CDR2 SVGAGI. The CDR3 consists of 15 residues. This CDR3 reads CASSPGTGHNQPQHF. CDR3 in DNA: TGTGCCAGCAGTCCCGGGACAGGGCATAATCAGCCCCAGCATTTT.

This clone was recorded a few times. This chain joins TRBV30 and TRBJ2-5; 7 bases align to TRBD1. V lost 4 bases, J lost 4 bases, and 12 bases stayed unmatched. The germline CDR1 and CDR2 sequences are GTSNPN and SVGIG (reference sequence). This CDR3 comprises 15 residues. Written as DNA, the CDR3 is TGTGCCTGGACTGAGAATCAGGGGGTGGGAGAGACCCAGTACTTC. Protein product: CAWTENQGVGETQYF.

The rearrangement uses TRBV5-1 and TRBJ2-2; 10 nucleotides align to TRBD1. The CDR3 contains 15 residues. Germline V gene sequence: CDR1 SGHRS, CDR2 YFSETQ. The junction had 3 bases not matched to a gene; V was cut back by 2 bases and J by 5 bases. The CDR3 nucleotides are TGCGCCAGCAGCTTAGGGACAGGGGTGACCGGGGAGCTGTTTTTT. Its translation: CASSLGTGVTGELFF. The full variable domain, rest sourced from reference TRBV5-1 and TRBJ2-2, is KAGVTQTPRYLIKTRGQQVTLSCSPISGHRSVSWYQQTPGQGLQFLFEYFSETQRNKGNFPGRFSGRQFSNSRSEMNVSTLELGDSALYLCASSLGTGVTGELFFGEGSRLTVL.

The chain employs TRBV27 and TRBJ1-1, with 8 bases lining up with TRBD1. CDR3 length: 14 amino acids. The junction had 9 bases not matched to a gene; V was cut back by 7 bases and J by 5 bases. The germline V gene has CDR1 MNHEY and CDR2 SMNVEV (reference sequence). CDR3 in amino acids: CASIPGTGLTEAFF. CDR3 DNA sequence: TGTGCCAGCATCCCCGGGACAGGTTTGACTGAAGCTTTCTTT.

This clone was found a few times. The CDR3 DNA reads TGCGCCAGCAGCCCGGGACTAGCGGTTAACAATGAGCAGTTCTTC. Its protein is CASSPGLAVNNEQFF. The rearrangement uses TRBV4-1 and TRBJ2-1, with 11 bases matching TRBD2. CDR1 and CDR2 (germline): MGHRA, YSYEKL. The CDR3 has 15 residues. The V and J ends lost 4 bases and 5 bases, in that order; junction bases with no gene match: 4.

The chain employs TRBV4-1 and TRBJ2-1, with D unresolved. Germline CDR1 MGHRA, CDR2 YSYEKL. The CDR3 is 16 residues long. The ends were cut back, 4 bases at V and 1 base at J, with 14 bases in the middle. The CDR3 protein is CASSPGLTVSYNEQFF. As DNA, the CDR3 is TGCGCCAGCAGCCCTGGTTTGACTGTTTCCTACAATGAGCAGTTCTTC.

The J gene is TRBJ2-5, the V gene TRBV5-6, with 14 bases lining up with TRBD2. Trimming cost V 4 bases and J 3 bases; bases outside gene matches: 2. This CDR3 comprises 15 residues. Germline CDR1 is SGHDT and CDR2 is YYEEEE. CDR3 nucleotides: TGTGCCAGCAGCCGGGGACTAGCGGGAGAAGAGACCCAGTACTTC. This codes for CASSRGLAGEETQYF.